These T cell receptor beta chains were read from a single sample in a study of cytomegalovirus exposure and HLA in healthy donors. Clones were sequenced by immunoSEQ multiplex PCR, and TCRdb holds only the in-frame ones, with some missing. The sample lists over 100,000 clones, about 95% occurring once. The sample was PBMCs. The receptors originated from a woman under 30 in good health and CMV-seronegative. Both conserved end residues are part of each CDR3. The D gene is left open where the match is weak. Only some rows state a clone size, as once, few, many or a class for expanded clones.

. | TRBJ1-1 | TRBV6-5 | . | TGTGCCAGCAGTTCCGACACGAACACTGAAGCTTTCTTT | CASSSDTNTEAFF
. | TRBJ2-7 | TRBV9 | TRBD2 | TGTGCCAGCAGCGTAGATTCTAGCGGGCCGGCCTACGAGCAGTACTTC | CASSVDSSGPAYEQYF
. | TRBJ1-2 | TRBV4-1 | TRBD1 | TGCGCCAGCAGCCGCTCGGACAGGAGCTATGGCTACACCTTC | CASSRSDRSYGYTF
. | TRBJ2-1 | TRBV6-5 | . | TGTGCCAGCAGTTTAGACTATTCGCATGAGCAGTTCTTC | CASSLDYSHEQFF
. | TRBJ2-7 | TRBV19 | TRBD2 | TGTGCCAGTAGTCTTAGCGGGGACGGGATGGGCACCTACGAGCAGTACTTC | CASSLSGDGMGTYEQYF
once | TRBJ2-1 | TRBV2 | TRBD2 | TGTGCCAGCATCCTAGCGGGGGTGCCCTACAATGAGCAGTTCTTC | CASILAGVPYNEQFF
. | TRBJ2-1 | TRBV7-2 | TRBD2 | TGTGCCAGCAGCTTAAACGGGAGGGTAAACAATGAGCAGTTCTTC | CASSLNGRVNNEQFF
. | TRBJ1-2 | TRBV23-1 | . | TGCGCCACCCTCGCCGGGGGATACTATGGCTACACCTTC | CATLAGGYYGYTF
. | TRBJ1-6 | TRBV7-8 | TRBD1 | TGTGCCAGCAGCTCCTTTCCGGGACAGATTAATTCACCCCTCCACTTT | CASSSFPGQINSPLHF
once | TRBJ1-2 | TRBV20-1 | TRBD1 | TGCAGTGCCCGGGACAGGGAAGTGTTGACCTTC | CSARDREVLTF
. | TRBJ1-1 | TRBV7-2 | . | TGTGCCAGCAGCTCCCTAGGAGTAAACACTGAAGCTTTCTTT | CASSSLGVNTEAFF
once | TRBJ1-2 | TRBV7-3 | . | TGTGCCAGCGGGGAGTCAGGGGATGACTATGGCTACACCTTC | CASGESGDDYGYTF
once | TRBJ2-7 | TRBV29-1 | TRBD1 | TGCAGCGTGGGCCGGGACAGGGCCTACGAGCAGTACTTC | CSVGRDRAYEQYF
once | TRBJ1-2 | TRBV7-2 | TRBD1 | TGTGCCAGCAGCTTATTGGGGACAGACTATGGCTACACCTTC | CASSLLGTDYGYTF
. | TRBJ2-7 | TRBV10-3 | . | TGTGCCATCAGCCTCGCGTACGAGCAGTACTTC | CAISLAYEQYF
. | TRBJ1-3 | TRBV5-8 | . | TGTGCCAGCAGCTTGGGGCAAAGCTCTGGAAACACCATATATTTT | CASSLGQSSGNTIYF
. | TRBJ2-1 | TRBV5-1 | TRBD2 | TGCGCCAGCAGGGCGGGACTAGCGGACAATGAGCAGTTCTTC | CASRAGLADNEQFF
. | TRBJ2-5 | TRBV29-1 | . | TGCAGCTCGGGTTTGAGCGAGACCCAGTACTTC | CSSGLSETQYF
. | TRBJ2-3 | TRBV6-4 | TRBD1 | TGTGCCAGCAGCGAAGGCAGTCAGGGGGTCACAGATACGCAGTATTTT | CASSEGSQGVTDTQYF
. | TRBJ1-1 | TRBV12-5 | . | TGTGCTAGTGGTTTCCTTCTTCCTGGCCCGGGAACACAGAACACTGAAGCTTTCTTT | CASGFLLPGPGTQNTEAFF
. | TRBJ2-2 | TRBV5-1 | TRBD2 | TGCGCCAGCAGCGTGGGACTAGCGGGAGCTTACGGGGAGCTGTTTTTT | CASSVGLAGAYGELFF
once | TRBJ2-1 | TRBV25-1 | . | TGTGCCAGCAGTGAAGATCTTGACGGACTCAATGAGCAGTTCTTC | CASSEDLDGLNEQFF
. | TRBJ2-3 | TRBV7-2 | TRBD2 | TGTGCCAGCAGCTCCTTGGGGGGGGTGGGCACAGATACGCAGTATTTT | CASSSLGGVGTDTQYF
. | TRBJ1-6 | TRBV6-4 | . | TGTGCCAGCAGTGAGGATGGATTCCGAGGGACTAATAAACCACCCCTCCACTTT | CASSEDGFRGTNKPPLHF
. | TRBJ2-4 | TRBV9 | TRBD1 | TGTGCCAGCAGCGTAGGGGACAGCGTCAAAAACATTCAGTACTTC | CASSVGDSVKNIQYF
. | TRBJ2-1 | TRBV7-6 | . | TGTGCCAGCAGCTTTCATTCTCCAGACTCCTACAATGAGCAGTTCTTC | CASSFHSPDSYNEQFF
once | TRBJ2-7 | TRBV25-1 | TRBD1 | TGTGCCAGCAGTGAATATGTGGTGACAGGGGCCCCCTACGAGCAGTACTTC | CASSEYVVTGAPYEQYF
. | TRBJ1-5 | TRBV30 | . | TGTGCCTGGAGTGTACGGGGAGCTCAGCCCCAGCATTTT | CAWSVRGAQPQHF
. | TRBJ2-1 | TRBV12-5 | TRBD2 | TGTGCTAGTGGTTCCGGGACTAGCGTCGGTCGTTCCTACAATGAGCAGTTCTTC | CASGSGTSVGRSYNEQFF
once | TRBJ1-1 | TRBV5-4 | TRBD1 | TGTGCCAGCAGCTACGGGACAGGGGGCTTGGCTTTCTTT | CASSYGTGGLAFF
. | TRBJ1-2 | TRBV5-1 | TRBD1 | TGCGCCAGCAGTTCCGGGACAGGGGGCGGTCTCTATGGCTACACCTTC | CASSSGTGGGLYGYTF
. | TRBJ2-7 | TRBV10-3 | . | TGTGCCATCAGCGGATCGGGAACGGCCGATGAGCAGTACTTC | CAISGSGTADEQYF
. | TRBJ1-2 | TRBV5-1 | . | TGCGCCAGCAGCTTGGCCTGGTACAGGGATGGCTACACCTTC | CASSLAWYRDGYTF
once | TRBJ2-1 | TRBV18 | . | TGTGCCAGCTCACCACCGATGGAGGGGGAGCAGTTCTTC | CASSPPMEGEQFF
. | TRBJ1-3 | TRBV30 | . | TGTGCCTGGAGGCGAGGGGGGGCTGGAAACACCATATATTTT | CAWRRGGAGNTIYF
. | TRBJ2-3 | TRBV19 | . | TGTGCCAGTAGTATGAGTCTAGCAGTAGATACGCAGTATTTT | CASSMSLAVDTQYF
. | TRBJ2-7 | TRBV27 | TRBD2 | TGTGCCAGCAGTGGGAGACTAGCGGGGGCCTACGAGCAGTACTTC | CASSGRLAGAYEQYF
. | TRBJ2-2 | TRBV27 | TRBD1 | TGTGCCAGCAGTTTGTCCGGGACAGCGAACACCGGGGAGCTGTTTTTT | CASSLSGTANTGELFF
. | TRBJ2-1 | TRBV15 | . | TGTGCCACCAGCAGAGGTGTGGCAGGGTCTTACAATGAGCAGTTCTTC | CATSRGVAGSYNEQFF
. | TRBJ2-1 | TRBV7-2 | . | TGTGCCAGCGTTAGGACGCGGGACTACAATGAGCAGTTCTTC | CASVRTRDYNEQFF
. | TRBJ2-1 | TRBV27 | TRBD2 | TGTGCCAGCAGTGCACTAGCGGGAGGACGTAATGAGCAGTTCTTC | CASSALAGGRNEQFF
. | TRBJ2-5 | TRBV27 | TRBD1 | TGTGCCAGCAGTCATTCGACCTGGGACAGGCTCGAAGAGACCCAGTACTTC | CASSHSTWDRLEETQYF
. | TRBJ1-5 | TRBV5-1 | TRBD1 | TGCGCCAGCAGCCCCGGGACAGGATCTTTTCAGCCCCAGCATTTT | CASSPGTGSFQPQHF
. | TRBJ2-1 | TRBV10-2 | TRBD2 | TGCGCCAGCTATGCCTTACTAGCGGGAGTTAACAATGAGCAGTTCTTC | CASYALLAGVNNEQFF
. | TRBJ1-2 | TRBV7-9 | TRBD1 | TGTGCCAGCAGCGTAAAGACAGGGGCAAATGGCTACACCTTC | CASSVKTGANGYTF
. | TRBJ2-3 | TRBV19 | TRBD2 | TGTGCCAGTACCACCTACGGGGGGACGGCAGATACGCAGTATTTT | CASTTYGGTADTQYF
. | TRBJ2-2 | TRBV9 | TRBD2 | TGTGCCAGCAGCGTATCGGTAGCGGGGGGCGCGAACACCGGGGAGCTGTTTTTT | CASSVSVAGGANTGELFF
. | TRBJ2-2 | TRBV12-5 | . | TGTGCTAGTGGTTTGCAAAGCGGGCCGAACACCGGGGAGCTGTTTTTT | CASGLQSGPNTGELFF
. | TRBJ2-1 | TRBV7-9 | . | TGTGCCAGCAGCTCCGTTGCCTACAATGAGCAGTTCTTC | CASSSVAYNEQFF
. | TRBJ2-7 | TRBV27 | TRBD1 | TGTGCCAGAGGACAGGGATCGTCCGAGCAGTACTTC | CARGQGSSEQYF
. | TRBJ2-5 | TRBV5-1 | TRBD2 | TGCGCCAGCAGCTTGTTAGGTGGGAGGGCCAAAGAGACCCAGTACTTC | CASSLLGGRAKETQYF
. | TRBJ1-1 | TRBV2 | . | TGTGCCAGCAGGCCCAGTTTGAACACTGAAGCTTTCTTT | CASRPSLNTEAFF
. | TRBJ2-2 | TRBV7-9 | TRBD2 | TGTGCCAGCAGCTCCCGACCACTAGCGGGAGAGGGCAACACCGGGGAGCTGTTTTTT | CASSSRPLAGEGNTGELFF
once | TRBJ1-4 | TRBV6-5 | . | TGTGCCAGCAGTTCCCTACAGGGTGCGACTAATGAAAAACTGTTTTTT | CASSSLQGATNEKLFF
. | TRBJ1-6 | TRBV19 | TRBD1 | TGTGCCAGTAGTATAGTTACAGGGGGTTCACCCCTCCACTTT | CASSIVTGGSPLHF